These T cell receptor beta chains were read from a single sample in a study of blood T cells in healthy people across ages. A single record per CDR3 protein comes from TCRdb applying MiXCR to the 5' RACE reads. The profile covers 630,000 or so distinct CDR3 sequences, with about 30% appearing a single time and around 14% taken by the ten largest. Sequenced input: blood. These receptors came from a woman older than 75 in good health. The CDR3 runs from the conserved cysteine through the conserved F or W. The D gene is left open where the match is weak. Clone size is not always given. Where it is, it says once, few, many or a class for expanded clones.

cdr3_length	v_call	clone_size	j_call	d_call	cdr3_nt	cdr3_aa
14	TRBV20-1	many	TRBJ1-1	.	TGCAGTGCTAGAGATCTAGAAGGGGACACTGAAGCTTTCTTT	CSARDLEGDTEAFF
11	TRBV10-3	many	TRBJ1-2	TRBD1	TGTGCCACCCACAGGGGTTATGGCTACACCTTC	CATHRGYGYTF
14	TRBV7-3	many	TRBJ1-1	TRBD1	TGTGCCAGCAGCTTAGGGGACAGGGAGACTGAAGCTTTCTTT	CASSLGDRETEAFF
16	TRBV18	many	TRBJ2-7	.	TGTGCCAGCTCACCACTACCAGGGAGGCTAAGCAACGAGCAGTACTTC	CASSPLPGRLSNEQYF
13	TRBV30	many	TRBJ2-3	.	TGTGCCTGGAATCCCGGGACCACAGATACGCAGTATTTT	CAWNPGTTDTQYF
16	TRBV11-2	few	TRBJ1-4	TRBD1	TGTGCCAGCAGCGGGGGACAGGGGGAAGAATGGGTGAAACTGTTTTTT	CASSGGQGEEWVKLFF
12	TRBV5-1	.	TRBJ2-1	.	TGCGCCAGCAGCTTGGCCGCGGGACTCTTATTCTTC	CASSLAAGLLFF
13	TRBV11-2	few	TRBJ1-1	TRBD1	TGTGCCAGCAGCTTGCAAAGGGGGCCCCAAGCTTTCTTT	CASSLQRGPQAFF
14	TRBV13	many	TRBJ1-5	.	TGTGCCAGCAGCTTGGGGACCCAGGGGCAGCCCCAGCATTTT	CASSLGTQGQPQHF
14	TRBV30	.	TRBJ1-4	.	TGTGCCTGGAGTGTACGGCAGGATAATGAAAAACTGTTTTTT	CAWSVRQDNEKLFF
14	TRBV4-1	few	TRBJ1-1	.	TGCGCCAGCAGCCAAGGAGGGGTGATCACTGAAGCTTTCTTT	CASSQGGVITEAFF
14	TRBV30	many	TRBJ2-3	.	TGTGCCTGGAGTGCTAGAAGAGTAGGAGATACGCAGTATTTT	CAWSARRVGDTQYF
18	TRBV20-1	many	TRBJ2-1	TRBD2	TGCAGTGCTCACCGGACTAGCGGGGGGGGGAGCTCCTACAATGAGCAGTTCTTC	CSAHRTSGGGSSYNEQFF
16	TRBV27	.	TRBJ2-3	TRBD2	TGTGCCAGCAGTTTCTCGCGGGGGGCAAGCACAGATACGCAGTATTTT	CASSFSRGASTDTQYF
16	TRBV4-1	.	TRBJ2-7	.	TGCGCCAGCAGCCCAACCCGAACAAGGGTTCAGGACGAGCAGTACTTC	CASSPTRTRVQDEQYF
13	TRBV2	.	TRBJ1-6	.	TGTGCCAGCATTAGGTTGAGGAATTCACCCCTCCACTTT	CASIRLRNSPLHF
18	TRBV6-2/TRBV6-3	many	TRBJ2-3	TRBD2	TGTGCCAGCAGTTACAATAGCGGGGCTCCCGATCCCGGAGATACGCAGTATTTT	CASSYNSGAPDPGDTQYF
13	TRBV18	many	TRBJ2-1	.	TGTGCCAGCTCACCCTCACAGGACAATGAGCAGTTCTTC	CASSPSQDNEQFF
16	TRBV3-1	.	TRBJ2-1	.	TGTGCCAGCAGCCAGGCTAAACGGGTCAGGGGCGATGAGCAGTTCTTC	CASSQAKRVRGDEQFF
15	TRBV11-2	.	TRBJ1-2	.	TGTGCCAGCAGCCCCGGCGGGGGGCGAGGCTATGGCTACACCTTC	CASSPGGGRGYGYTF